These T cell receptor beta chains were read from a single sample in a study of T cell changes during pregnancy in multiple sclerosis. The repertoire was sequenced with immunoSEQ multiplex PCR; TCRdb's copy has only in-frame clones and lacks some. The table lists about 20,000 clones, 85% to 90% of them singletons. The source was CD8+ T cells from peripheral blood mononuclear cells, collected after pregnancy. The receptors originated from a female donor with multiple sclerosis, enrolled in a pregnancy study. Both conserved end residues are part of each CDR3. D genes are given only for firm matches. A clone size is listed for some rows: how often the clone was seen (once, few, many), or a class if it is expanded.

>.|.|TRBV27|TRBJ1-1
CASSFGSNTEAFF
TGTGCCAGCAGTTTCGGGTCCAACACTGAAGCTTTCTTT
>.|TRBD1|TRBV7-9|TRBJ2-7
CASSTQGGSEQYF
TGTGCCAGCAGCACACAGGGGGGCTCCGAGCAGTACTTC
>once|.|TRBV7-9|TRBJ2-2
CASSYSEGTGELFF
TGTGCCAGCAGCTACTCGGAGGGGACCGGGGAGCTGTTTTTT
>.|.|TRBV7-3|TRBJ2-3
CASSSTGSRGDTQYF
TGTGCCAGCAGCTCGACAGGGTCCCGGGGGGATACGCAGTATTTT
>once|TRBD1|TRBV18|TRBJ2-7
CASSHGTGIVEQYF
TGTGCCAGCTCCCACGGGACAGGGATTGTCGAGCAGTACTTC
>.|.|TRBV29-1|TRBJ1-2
CSVEDWPDNGYTF
TGCAGCGTTGAAGATTGGCCAGATAATGGCTACACCTTC
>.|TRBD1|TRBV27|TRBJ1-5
CASRQGAEQQPQHF
TGTGCCAGCAGACAGGGGGCGGAACAACAGCCCCAGCATTTT
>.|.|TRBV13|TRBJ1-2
CASSLSGYGYTF
TGTGCCAGCAGCTTATCAGGCTATGGCTACACCTTC
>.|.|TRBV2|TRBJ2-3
CASSGVMGLHTQYF
TGTGCCAGCAGTGGTGTAATGGGGCTTCATACGCAGTATTTT
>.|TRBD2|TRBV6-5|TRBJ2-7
CASAGTSSSYEQYF
TGTGCCAGCGCCGGGACTAGCTCTTCCTACGAGCAGTACTTC
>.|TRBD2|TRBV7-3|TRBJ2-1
CASSASGGPYNEQFF
TGTGCCAGCAGCGCATCGGGGGGGCCTTACAATGAGCAGTTCTTC
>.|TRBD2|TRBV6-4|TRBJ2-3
CASSETSGATDTQYF
TGTGCCAGCAGTGAGACTAGCGGGGCCACAGATACGCAGTATTTT
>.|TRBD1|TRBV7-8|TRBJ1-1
CASSLSRTGVIEAFF
TGTGCCAGCAGCTTAAGCCGGACAGGGGTAATTGAAGCTTTCTTT
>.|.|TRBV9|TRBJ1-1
CASLGEDNTEAFF
TGTGCCAGCCTCGGTGAGGATAATACTGAAGCTTTCTTT
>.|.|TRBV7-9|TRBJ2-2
CASSHSRGASAGELFF
TGTGCCAGCAGCCACAGCCGGGGGGCGAGCGCCGGGGAGCTGTTTTTT
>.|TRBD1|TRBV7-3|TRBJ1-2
CASSASSGTDGYTF
TGTGCCAGCAGCGCCTCCTCCGGGACAGATGGCTACACCTTC
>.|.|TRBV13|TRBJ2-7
CASSLGGGRHEQYF
TGTGCCAGCAGCTTAGGCGGAGGCCGTCACGAGCAGTACTTC
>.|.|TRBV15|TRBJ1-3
CATSPGTLSGNTIYF
TGTGCCACCAGCCCGGGGACACTCTCTGGAAACACCATATATTTT
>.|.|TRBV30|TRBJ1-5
CAWSDLTGRPQHF
TGTGCCTGGAGTGACCTCACAGGGCGGCCCCAGCATTTT
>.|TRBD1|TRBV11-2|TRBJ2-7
CASSFETGVEQYF
TGTGCCAGCAGCTTTGAAACAGGGGTCGAGCAGTACTTC
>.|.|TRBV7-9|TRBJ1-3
CASSQTTSGNTIYF
TGTGCCAGCAGCCAAACTACTTCTGGAAACACCATATATTTT
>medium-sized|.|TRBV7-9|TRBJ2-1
CASSLVMSSYNEQFF
TGTGCCAGCAGCCTCGTAATGAGCTCCTACAATGAGCAGTTCTTC
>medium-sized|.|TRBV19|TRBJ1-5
CASSMISDWQPQHF
TGTGCCAGTAGTATGATCTCAGATTGGCAGCCCCAGCATTTT
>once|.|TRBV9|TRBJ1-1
CASSVGGRTEAFF
TGTGCCAGCAGCGTCGGGGGGCGAACTGAAGCTTTCTTT
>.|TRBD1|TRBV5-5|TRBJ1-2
CASSLDRVGYTF
TGTGCCAGCAGCTTAGACAGGGTCGGCTACACCTTC